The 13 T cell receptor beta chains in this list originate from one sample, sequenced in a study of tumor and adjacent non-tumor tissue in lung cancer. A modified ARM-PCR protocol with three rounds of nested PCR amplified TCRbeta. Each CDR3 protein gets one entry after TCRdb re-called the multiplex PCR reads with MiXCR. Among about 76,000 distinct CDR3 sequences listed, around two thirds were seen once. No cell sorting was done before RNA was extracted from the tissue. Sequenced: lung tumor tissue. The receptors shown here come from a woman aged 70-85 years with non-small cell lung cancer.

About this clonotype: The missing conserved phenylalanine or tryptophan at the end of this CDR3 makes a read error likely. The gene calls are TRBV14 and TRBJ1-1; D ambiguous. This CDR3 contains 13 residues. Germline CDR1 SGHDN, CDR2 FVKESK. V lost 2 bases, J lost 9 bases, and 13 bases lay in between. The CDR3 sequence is CASSQTEMAKAFS. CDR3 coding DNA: TGTGCCAGCAGCCAAACAGAAATGGCTAAAGCTTTCTCT.

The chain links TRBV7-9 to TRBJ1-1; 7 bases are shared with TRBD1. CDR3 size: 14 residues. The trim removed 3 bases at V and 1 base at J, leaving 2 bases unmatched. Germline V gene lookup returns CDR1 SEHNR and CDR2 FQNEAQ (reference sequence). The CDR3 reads CASSFNRGNTEAFF. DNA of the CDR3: TGTGCCAGCAGCTTTAACAGGGGGAACACTGAAGCTTTCTTT.

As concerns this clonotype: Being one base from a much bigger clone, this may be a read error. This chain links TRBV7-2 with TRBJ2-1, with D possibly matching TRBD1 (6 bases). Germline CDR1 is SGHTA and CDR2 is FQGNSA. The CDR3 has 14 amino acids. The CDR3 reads CVSSSGHLYNEQFF. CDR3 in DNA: TGTGTCAGCAGCTCGGGACACCTATACAATGAGCAGTTCTTC.

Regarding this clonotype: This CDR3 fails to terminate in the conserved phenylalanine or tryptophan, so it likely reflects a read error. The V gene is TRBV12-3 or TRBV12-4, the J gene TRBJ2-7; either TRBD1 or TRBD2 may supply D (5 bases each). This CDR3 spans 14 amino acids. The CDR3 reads CGSSPRDGYYEQYL. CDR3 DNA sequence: TGTGGCAGCAGTCCCCGGGACGGCTACTACGAGCAGTACCTC.

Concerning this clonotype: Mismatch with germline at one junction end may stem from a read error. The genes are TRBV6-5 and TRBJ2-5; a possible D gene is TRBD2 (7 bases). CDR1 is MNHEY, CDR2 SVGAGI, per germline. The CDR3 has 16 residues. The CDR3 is CAGSYSLEGGGETQYF. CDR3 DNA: TGTGCCGGCAGTTACTCGCTTGAGGGGGGGGGAGAGACCCAGTACTTC.

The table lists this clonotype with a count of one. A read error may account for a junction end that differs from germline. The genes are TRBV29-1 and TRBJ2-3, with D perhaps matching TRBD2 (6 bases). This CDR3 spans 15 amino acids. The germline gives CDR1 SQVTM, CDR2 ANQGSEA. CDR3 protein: CNVEIRERGTDTQYF. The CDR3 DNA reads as TGCAACGTTGAAATACGGGAGAGGGGCACAGATACGCAGTATTTT.

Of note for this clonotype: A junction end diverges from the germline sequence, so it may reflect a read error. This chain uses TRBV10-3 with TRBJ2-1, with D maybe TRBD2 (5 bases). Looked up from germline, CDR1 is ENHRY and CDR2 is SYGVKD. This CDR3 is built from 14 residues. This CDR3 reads CGISADGRASEQCF. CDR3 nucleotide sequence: TGTGGCATCAGTGCCGACGGGCGGGCCTCTGAGCAGTGCTTC.

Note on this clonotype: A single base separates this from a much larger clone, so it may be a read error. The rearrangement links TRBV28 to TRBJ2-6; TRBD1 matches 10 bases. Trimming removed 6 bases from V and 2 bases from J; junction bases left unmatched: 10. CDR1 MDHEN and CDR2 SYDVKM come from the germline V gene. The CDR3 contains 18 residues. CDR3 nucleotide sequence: TGTGCCAGCAGACCCTTCCCGGGGACAGGGGCTGGGGCCAACGTCCTGACTTTC. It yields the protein CASRPFPGTGAGANVLTF.

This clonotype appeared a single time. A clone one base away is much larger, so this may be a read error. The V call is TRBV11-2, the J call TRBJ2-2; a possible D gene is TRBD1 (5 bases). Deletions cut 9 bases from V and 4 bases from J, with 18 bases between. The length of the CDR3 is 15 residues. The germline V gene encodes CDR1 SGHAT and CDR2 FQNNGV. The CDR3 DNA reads TGTGCCAGAAGCCGAGGTGACAGTATCACCGGGGAGCTGTTTTTT. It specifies CARSRGDSITGELFF.

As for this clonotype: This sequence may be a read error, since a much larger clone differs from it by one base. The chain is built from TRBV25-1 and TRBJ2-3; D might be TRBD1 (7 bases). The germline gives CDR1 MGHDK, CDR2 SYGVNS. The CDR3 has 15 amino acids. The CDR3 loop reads CASTHRGQGGDTRYF. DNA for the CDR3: TGTGCCAGCACCCACCGGGGGCAGGGGGGTGATACGCGGTATTTT.

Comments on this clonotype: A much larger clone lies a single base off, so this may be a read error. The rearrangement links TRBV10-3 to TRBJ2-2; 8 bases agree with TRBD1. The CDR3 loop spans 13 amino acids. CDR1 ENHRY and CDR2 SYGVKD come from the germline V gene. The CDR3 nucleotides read TGTGCCTTGGGACAGGAGAACACCGAGGAGCTGTTTTTT. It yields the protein CALGQENTEELFF.

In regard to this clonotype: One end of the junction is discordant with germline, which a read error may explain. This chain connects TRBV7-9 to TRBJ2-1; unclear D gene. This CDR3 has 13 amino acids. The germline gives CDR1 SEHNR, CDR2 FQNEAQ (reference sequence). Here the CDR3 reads CASRFLVSDEQFF. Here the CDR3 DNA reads TGTGCCAGCAGATTTTTGGTCTCGGATGAACAGTTCTTC. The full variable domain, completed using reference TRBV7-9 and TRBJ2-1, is DTGVSQNPRHKITKRGQNVTFRCDPISEHNRLYWYRQTLGQGPEFLTYFQNEAQLEKSRLLSDRFSAERPKGSFSTLEIQRTEQGDSAMYLCASRFLVSDEQFFGPGTRLTVL.

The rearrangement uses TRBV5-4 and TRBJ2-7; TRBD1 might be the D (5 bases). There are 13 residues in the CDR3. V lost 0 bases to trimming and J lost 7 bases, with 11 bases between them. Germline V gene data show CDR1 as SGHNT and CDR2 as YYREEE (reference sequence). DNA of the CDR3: TGTGCCAGCAGCTTGGAGGGGCGAGTAGAGCAGTACTTC. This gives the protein CASSLEGRVEQYF.